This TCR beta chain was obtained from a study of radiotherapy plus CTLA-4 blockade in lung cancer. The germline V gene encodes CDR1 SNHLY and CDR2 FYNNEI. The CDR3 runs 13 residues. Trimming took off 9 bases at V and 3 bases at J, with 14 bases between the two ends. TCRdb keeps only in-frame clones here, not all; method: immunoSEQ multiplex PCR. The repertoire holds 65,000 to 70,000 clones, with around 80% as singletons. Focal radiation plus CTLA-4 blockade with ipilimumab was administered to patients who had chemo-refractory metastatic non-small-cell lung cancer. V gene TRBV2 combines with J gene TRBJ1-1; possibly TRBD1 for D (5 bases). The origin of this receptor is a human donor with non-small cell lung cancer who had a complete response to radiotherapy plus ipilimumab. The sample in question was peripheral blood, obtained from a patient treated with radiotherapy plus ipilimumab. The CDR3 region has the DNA TGTGCCAGTCGGGGGACCCATTACACTGAAGCTTTCTTT. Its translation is CASRGTHYTEAFF.